One and the same sample provided the 28 T cell receptor beta chains below, sequenced in a study of shared clonotypes between healthy human individuals. Clones were read by immunoSEQ multiplex PCR, and TCRdb kept only the in-frame ones, dropping some. The table has fewer than 3 million clones, roughly 90% seen once. The source material was naive CD4+ T cells from PBMCs. As to subset: CD45RA+ positively selected. These receptors were taken from a man between 18 and 29 years old in good health. Some clones in this sample may be carry-over from other donors' samples.

The chain couples TRBV28 to TRBJ2-3; 9 bases are a match to TRBD1. Germline V CDR1 and CDR2: MDHEN, SYDVKM. CDR3 size: 14 residues. V shed 4 bases, J shed 9 bases, and the junction held 8 bases outside the gene matches. CDR3 nucleotide sequence: TGTGCCAGCAGTTCGCCGGGACAGGGTTCGACGCAGTATTTT. Translation: CASSSPGQGSTQYF.

This clone was observed a few times. The rearrangement joins TRBV10-3 to TRBJ1-4; 7 nucleotides align to TRBD1. The trim removed 3 bases at V and 6 bases at J, leaving 7 bases unmatched. The germline gives CDR1 ENHRY, CDR2 SYGVKD. The CDR3 loop spans 15 amino acids. In DNA form, the CDR3 reads TGTGCCATCAGTGATTCGACAGGGAAGGATGAAAAACTGTTTTTT. Translated, it gives CAISDSTGKDEKLFF.

This chain joins TRBV2 and TRBJ2-5; D possibly uses TRBD1 or TRBD2 (5 bases each). With the DNA end fitting TRBJ2-7 better, the J assignment may be wrong. The CDR3 consists of 14 residues. Germline V CDR1 and CDR2: SNHLY, FYNNEI. CDR3 in amino acids: CASRPGTYAYEQYF. CDR3 bases: TGTGCCAGCAGACCCGGGACGTACGCCTACGAGCAGTACTTC.

The genes are TRBV6-6 and TRBJ1-5, with D perhaps TRBD1 (5 bases). V lost 11 bases and J lost 4, with 12 bases in between. The CDR3 is 12 amino acids. Germline CDR1 and CDR2: MNHNY and SVGAGI (reference sequence). CDR3 protein: CAEGAGNQPQHF. Here the CDR3 DNA reads TGTGCCGAAGGGGCTGGGAATCAGCCCCAGCATTTT.

J is TRBJ1-5 and V is TRBV28; D is perhaps TRBD1 (6 bases). Germline CDR1 and CDR2: MDHEN and SYDVKM. V lost 8 bases, J lost 0 bases, and 20 bases lay in between. This CDR3 has 17 residues. The CDR3 sequence: CASEDSYDAYSNQPQHF. The CDR3 nucleotides are TGTGCCAGCGAGGACAGCTATGACGCCTATAGCAATCAGCCCCAGCATTTT.

This CDR3 reads CASSRDTYEQYF. The DNA of the CDR3 is TGTGCCAGCTCTCGGGACACCTACGAGCAGTACTTC. The genes are TRBV18 and TRBJ2-7, with a possible D match to TRBD1 (6 bases). Germline V gives CDR1 KGHSH, CDR2 LQKENI. Trimming removed 6 bases from V and 2 bases from J, with 8 bases in between. This CDR3 contains 12 residues.

This chain uses TRBV14 with TRBJ1-1; D perhaps matches TRBD1 (6 bases). Germline CDR1 SGHDN, CDR2 FVKESK. Trimming left V 4 bases short and J 1 base short, with 13 bases between. The CDR3 length is 15 residues. CDR3 residues: CASSRMGGANTEAFF. DNA for the CDR3: TGTGCCAGCAGCCGAATGGGGGGGGCGAACACTGAAGCTTTCTTT.

The J gene is TRBJ2-3, the V gene TRBV5-1, with TRBD1 matching over 12 bases. CDR3 length equals 17 residues. Trimming removed 0 bases from V and 6 bases from J; junction bases left unmatched: 8. Germline lookup yields CDR1 SGHRS and CDR2 YFSETQ. CDR3 nucleotides: TGCGCCAGCAGCTTGGACGCGCCGGGACAGGGGGCTGATACGCAGTATTTT. Protein: CASSLDAPGQGADTQYF.

This chain joins TRBV6-1 and TRBJ2-1; 12 nucleotides agree with TRBD2. Germline V gene sequence: CDR1 MNHNS, CDR2 SASEGT. The CDR3 loop spans 15 amino acids. With 6 bases clipped from V and 6 bases from J, the junction kept 6 bases outside the gene matches. The CDR3 coding sequence is TGTGCCAGCAGGCCGGGACTAGCGGGTACCAATGAGCAGTTCTTC. Translating gives CASRPGLAGTNEQFF.

CDR3 loop: CASSVGATYGYTF. CDR3 coding DNA: TGTGCCAGCAGCGTAGGGGCTACCTATGGCTACACCTTC. This chain joins TRBV9 and TRBJ1-2; D unresolved. The V gene's germline CDR1 is SGDLS and CDR2 YYNGEE. The CDR3 extends over 13 amino acids. V was cut by 0 bases and J by 4 bases, with 7 bases left in between.

For this clone: Other DNA sequences in this sample translate to the same CDR3. This sequence joins TRBV11-3 and TRBJ2-5; D possibly corresponds to TRBD1 (7 bases). The V end was cut by 5 bases, the J end by 2 bases, with 12 bases between. The CDR3 extends over 14 amino acids. The germline gives CDR1 SGHNT, CDR2 YENEEA. This CDR3 reads CASSPGGSQETQYF. CDR3 nucleotides: TGTGCCAGCAGCCCAGGGGGGAGTCAAGAGACCCAGTACTTC.

This clone was picked up one time. The gene calls are TRBV28 and TRBJ1-5; D unclear. The V and J ends lost 6 bases and 5 bases respectively, with 23 bases between them. This CDR3 is built from 17 residues. Per germline, CDR1 MDHEN and CDR2 SYDVKM. The CDR3 region has the DNA TGTGCCAGCAGACCCCCTTATGAGGGCTGGGCGTATCAGCCCCAGCATTTT. Its protein is CASRPPYEGWAYQPQHF.

The V gene is TRBV7-8, the J gene TRBJ1-1; D gene ambiguous. Per the germline V gene, CDR1 is SGHVS and CDR2 is FQNEAQ. This CDR3 region has 13 residues. V dropped 5 bases and J dropped 1 base, with 8 bases sitting between them. The CDR3 reads CASSVLRNTEAFF. The CDR3 region has the DNA TGTGCCAGCAGCGTACTTCGGAACACTGAAGCTTTCTTT.

The chain uses TRBV12-2 and TRBJ1-2. TRBV12-2 is tagged as a pseudogene. The CDR3 runs to 17 residues. This chain's CDR3 is CASRFKGGQAYFYGYTF. The CDR3 coding sequence is TGTGCAAGTCGCTTTAAGGGAGGGCAGGCCTATTTTTATGGCTACACCTTC.

In this sample, this clone turned up once. The chain carries TRBV6-4 and TRBJ2-3, with 10 positions matching TRBD1. Germline-derived CDR1 and CDR2 are MRHNA and SNTAGT. The CDR3 consists of 14 residues. J was trimmed by 5 bases and V by 6 bases; bases with no gene match: 5. The CDR3 reads CASSRDRGLDTQYF. CDR3 coding DNA: TGTGCCAGCAGCCGGGACAGGGGCCTAGATACGCAGTATTTT.

Only a few counts were recorded for this clone. The rearrangement uses TRBV20-1 and TRBJ1-2; D ambiguous. V was clipped by 3 bases and J by 7 bases, with 9 bases between them. The germline V gene encodes CDR1 DFQATT and CDR2 SNEGSKA (reference sequence). The CDR3 is 11 amino acids. The CDR3 DNA is TGCAGTGCTAGTAACCCGGGTGGCTACACCTTC. Translation gives CSASNPGGYTF.

The gene calls are TRBV7-9 and TRBJ1-4; D call uncertain. Looked up from germline, CDR1 is SEHNR and CDR2 is FQNEAQ (reference sequence). The CDR3 spans 14 residues. Trimming pared 3 bases from V and 0 bases from J, leaving 5 bases between. This chain's CDR3 is CASSLWATNEKLFF. The CDR3 nucleotides read TGTGCCAGCAGCTTGTGGGCAACTAATGAAAAACTGTTTTTT.

This chain uses TRBV28 with TRBJ2-1; 11 bases fit TRBD2. V was clipped by 6 bases and J by 8 bases; unmatched bases: 9. The CDR3 runs 15 residues. Germline V CDR1 and CDR2: MDHEN, SYDVKM. CDR3: CASSHSGRAGDEQFF. In DNA form, the CDR3 reads TGTGCCAGCAGCCATAGCGGGAGGGCCGGGGATGAGCAGTTCTTC.

The rearrangement uses TRBV29-1 and TRBJ1-1; possibly TRBD1 for D (5 bases). Between the trimmed V and J ends, which lost 3 bases and 1 base, there was a span of 12 bases. CDR1 is SQVTM and CDR2 is ANQGSEA in the germline V gene. The CDR3 sequence is 14 residues long. The CDR3 here is CSVEAVGQNTEAFF. CDR3 nucleotide sequence: TGCAGCGTTGAGGCGGTGGGGCAGAACACTGAAGCTTTCTTT.

This chain joins TRBV15 and TRBJ1-5; no firm D call. V lost 1 base and J lost 0, with 16 bases in between. In germline, CDR1 is LNHNV, CDR2 YYDKDF (reference sequence). The CDR3 sequence is 18 residues long. Here the CDR3 reads CATSRGASWGYSNQPQHF. CDR3 nucleotides: TGTGCCACCAGCAGAGGGGCCTCATGGGGTTATAGCAATCAGCCCCAGCATTTT.

Comment on this clone: Other nucleotide sequences in the sample specify the same CDR3. This chain connects TRBV5-1 to TRBJ2-3; no reliable D call. CDR1 SGHRS and CDR2 YFSETQ come from the germline V gene. The CDR3 has 12 residues. Trimming took 0 bases from V and 4 from J, leaving 3 bases between them. CDR3 region: CASSLVPDTQYF. CDR3 nucleotide sequence: TGCGCCAGCAGCTTGGTCCCAGATACGCAGTATTTT.

V is TRBV7-9 and J is TRBJ2-2; D assignment may be TRBD1 or TRBD2 (5 bases each). CDR1 and CDR2 from the germline V gene are SEHNR and FQNEAQ (reference sequence). The CDR3 consists of 13 residues. V was trimmed by 4 bases and J by 6 bases, leaving 9 bases between them. The CDR3 bases are TGTGCCAGCAGCTCGAGGGGAGCCGGGGAGCTGTTTTTT. Residues: CASSSRGAGELFF.

The rearrangement joins TRBV6-6 to TRBJ2-2, with TRBD1 matching over 7 bases. CDR1 MNHNY and CDR2 SVGAGI come from the germline V gene (reference sequence). V gave up 6 bases and J gave up 1 base; unmatched junction bases: 2. This CDR3 is 14 amino acids long. CDR3 sequence (DNA): TGTGCCAGCAGACGACAGGGGAACACCGGGGAGCTGTTTTTT. This gives the protein CASRRQGNTGELFF.

The chain combines TRBV28 with TRBJ2-1; 9 bases agree with TRBD2. Germline lookup yields CDR1 MDHEN and CDR2 SYDVKM. The CDR3 totals 17 residues. V lost 0 bases to trimming and J lost 2 bases; unmatched junction nucleotides: 5. CDR3 sequence reads: CASSLWSSGTTYNEQFF. CDR3 coding DNA: TGTGCCAGCAGTTTATGGTCTAGCGGGACTACCTACAATGAGCAGTTCTTC.

This chain uses TRBV4-1 with TRBJ2-4; a weak D match, TRBD1 (5 bases). V dropped 1 base and J dropped 0 bases, with 13 bases sitting between them. CDR3 length equals 17 residues. The germline V gene has CDR1 MGHRA and CDR2 YSYEKL. The CDR3 is CASSQGRRALAKNIQYF. The CDR3 bases are TGCGCCAGCAGCCAAGGTCGCAGGGCTTTAGCCAAAAACATTCAGTACTTC.

The chain has TRBV5-5 and TRBJ2-3; D is possibly TRBD1 (5 bases). This CDR3 contains 14 residues. In germline, CDR1 is SGHKS, CDR2 YYEKEE (reference sequence). Trimming pared 4 bases from V and 2 bases from J, leaving 11 bases between. The CDR3 nucleotides read TGTGCCAGCAGCATTGACAGCCCCACAGATACGCAGTATTTT. Residues: CASSIDSPTDTQYF.

The chain carries TRBV10-2 and TRBJ1-5; D remains unclear. Germline CDR1 WSHSY, CDR2 SAAADI. The CDR3 runs 12 residues. V gave up 8 bases and J gave up 0 bases, with 5 bases separating them. The chain's CDR3 is CASDYSNQPQHF. CDR3 sequence (DNA): TGCGCCAGCGATTATAGCAATCAGCCCCAGCATTTT.

The chain has TRBV28 and TRBJ1-3, with a weak D call TRBD1 (5 bases). The CDR3 is 16 amino acids. V was clipped by 5 bases and J by 0 bases, with 14 bases between them. CDR1 is MDHEN and CDR2 is SYDVKM in the germline V gene. CDR3 in amino acids: CASSQSWGDSGNTIYF. CDR3 DNA: TGTGCCAGCAGTCAGTCCTGGGGGGACTCTGGAAACACCATATATTTT.